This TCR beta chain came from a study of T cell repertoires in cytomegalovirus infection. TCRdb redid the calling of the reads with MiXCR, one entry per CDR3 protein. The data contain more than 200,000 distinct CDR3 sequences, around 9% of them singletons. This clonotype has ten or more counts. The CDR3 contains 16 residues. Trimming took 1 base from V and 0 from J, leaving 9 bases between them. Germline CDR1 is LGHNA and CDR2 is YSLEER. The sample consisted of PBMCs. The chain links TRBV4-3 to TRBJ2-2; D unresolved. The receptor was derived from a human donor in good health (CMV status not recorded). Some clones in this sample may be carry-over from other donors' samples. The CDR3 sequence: CASSQGSPANTGELFF. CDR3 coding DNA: TGCGCCAGCAGCCAAGGTTCTCCCGCGAACACCGGGGAGCTGTTTTTT.